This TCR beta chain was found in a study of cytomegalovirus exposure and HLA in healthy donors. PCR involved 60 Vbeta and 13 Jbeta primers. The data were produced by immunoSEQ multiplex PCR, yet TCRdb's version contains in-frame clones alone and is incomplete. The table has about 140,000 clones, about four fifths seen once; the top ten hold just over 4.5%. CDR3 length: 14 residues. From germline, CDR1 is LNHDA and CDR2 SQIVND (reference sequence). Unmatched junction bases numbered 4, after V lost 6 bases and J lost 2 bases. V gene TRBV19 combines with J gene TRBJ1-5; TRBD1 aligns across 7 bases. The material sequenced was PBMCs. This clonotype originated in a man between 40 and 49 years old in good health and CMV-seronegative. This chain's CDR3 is CASSDTGGNQPQHF. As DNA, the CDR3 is TGTGCCAGTAGCGATACAGGGGGCAATCAGCCCCAGCATTTT.